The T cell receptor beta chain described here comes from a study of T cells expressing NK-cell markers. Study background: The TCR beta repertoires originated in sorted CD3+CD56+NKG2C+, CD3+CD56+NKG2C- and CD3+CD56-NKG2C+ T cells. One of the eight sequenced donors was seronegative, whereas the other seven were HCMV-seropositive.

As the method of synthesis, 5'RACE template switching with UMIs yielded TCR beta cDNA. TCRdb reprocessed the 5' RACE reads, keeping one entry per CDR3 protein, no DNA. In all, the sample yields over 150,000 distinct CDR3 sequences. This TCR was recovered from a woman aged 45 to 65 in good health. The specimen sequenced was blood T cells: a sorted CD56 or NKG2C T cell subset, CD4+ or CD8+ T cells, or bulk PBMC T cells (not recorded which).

CDR3 in amino acids: CASSQFRRAGSGANVLTF. The rearrangement joins TRBV3-1 to TRBJ2-6; the TRBD2 assignment by TCRdb is unverifiable without DNA. The length of the CDR3 is 18 residues. The V gene's germline CDR1 is LGHDT and CDR2 YNNKEL (reference sequence).